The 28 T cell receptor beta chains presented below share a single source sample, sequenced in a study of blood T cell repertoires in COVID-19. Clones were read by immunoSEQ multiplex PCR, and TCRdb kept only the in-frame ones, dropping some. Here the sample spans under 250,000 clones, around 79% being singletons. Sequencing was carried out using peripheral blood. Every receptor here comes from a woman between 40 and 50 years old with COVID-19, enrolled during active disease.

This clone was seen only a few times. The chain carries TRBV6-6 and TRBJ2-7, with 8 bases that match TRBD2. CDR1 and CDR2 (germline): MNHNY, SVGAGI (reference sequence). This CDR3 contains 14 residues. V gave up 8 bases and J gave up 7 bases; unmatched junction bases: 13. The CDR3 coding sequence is TGTGCCAGCGCGCGAGCGGGAGAAGCGGAAGAGCAGTACTTC. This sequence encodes CASARAGEAEEQYF.

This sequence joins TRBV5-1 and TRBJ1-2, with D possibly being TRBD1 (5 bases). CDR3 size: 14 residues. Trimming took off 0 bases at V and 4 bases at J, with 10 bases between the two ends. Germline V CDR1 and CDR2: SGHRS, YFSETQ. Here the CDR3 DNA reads TGCGCCAGCAGCTTGGACGGCGGGGGCTATGGCTACACCTTC. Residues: CASSLDGGGYGYTF.

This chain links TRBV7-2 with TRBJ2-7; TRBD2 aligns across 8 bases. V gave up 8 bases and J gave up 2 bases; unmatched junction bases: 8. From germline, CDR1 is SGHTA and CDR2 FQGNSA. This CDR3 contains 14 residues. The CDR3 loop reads CASGPSGGPYEQYF. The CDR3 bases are TGTGCCAGCGGGCCCTCGGGGGGGCCCTACGAGCAGTACTTC.

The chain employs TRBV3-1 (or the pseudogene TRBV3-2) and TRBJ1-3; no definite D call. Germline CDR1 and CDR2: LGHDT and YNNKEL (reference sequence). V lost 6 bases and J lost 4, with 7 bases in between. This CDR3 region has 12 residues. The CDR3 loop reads CASRTGGNTIYF. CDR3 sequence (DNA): TGTGCCAGCAGGACGGGGGGAAACACCATATATTTT.

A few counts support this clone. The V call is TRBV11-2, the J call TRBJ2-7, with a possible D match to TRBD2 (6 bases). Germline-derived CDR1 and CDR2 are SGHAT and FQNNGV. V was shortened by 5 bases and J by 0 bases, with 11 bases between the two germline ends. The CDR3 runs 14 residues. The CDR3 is CASSRAGSSYEQYF. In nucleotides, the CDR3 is TGTGCCAGCAGCAGGGCGGGGAGCTCCTACGAGCAGTACTTC.

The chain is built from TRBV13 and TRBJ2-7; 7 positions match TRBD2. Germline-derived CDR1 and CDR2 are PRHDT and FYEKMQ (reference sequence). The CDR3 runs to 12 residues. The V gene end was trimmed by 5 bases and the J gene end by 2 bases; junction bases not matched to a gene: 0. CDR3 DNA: TGTGCCAGCAGCGGGGGGGCCTACGAGCAGTACTTC. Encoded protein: CASSGGAYEQYF.

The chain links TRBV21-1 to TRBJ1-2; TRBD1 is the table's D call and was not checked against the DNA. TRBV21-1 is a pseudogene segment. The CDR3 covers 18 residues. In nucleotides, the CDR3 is TGTGCCAGCAACTTAGACATAACAGGGGCGCAAGTGGACTATGGCTACACCTTC. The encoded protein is CASNLDITGAQVDYGYTF.

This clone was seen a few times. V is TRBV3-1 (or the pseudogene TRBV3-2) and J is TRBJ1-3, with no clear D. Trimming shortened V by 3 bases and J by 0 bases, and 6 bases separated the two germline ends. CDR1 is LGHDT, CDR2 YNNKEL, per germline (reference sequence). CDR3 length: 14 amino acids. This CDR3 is CASSQSGSGNTIYF. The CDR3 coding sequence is TGTGCCAGCAGCCAGTCAGGCTCTGGAAACACCATATATTTT.

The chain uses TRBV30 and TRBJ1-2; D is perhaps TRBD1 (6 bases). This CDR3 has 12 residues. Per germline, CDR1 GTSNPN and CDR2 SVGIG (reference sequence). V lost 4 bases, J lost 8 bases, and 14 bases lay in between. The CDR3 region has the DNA TGTGCCTGGAAAGGAAGGGGGTTGGGCTACACCTTC. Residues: CAWKGRGLGYTF.

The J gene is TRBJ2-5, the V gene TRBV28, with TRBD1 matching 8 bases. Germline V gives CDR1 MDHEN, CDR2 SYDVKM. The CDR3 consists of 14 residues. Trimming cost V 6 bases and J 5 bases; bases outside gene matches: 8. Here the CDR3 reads CASRTQGETETQYF. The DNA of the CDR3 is TGTGCCAGCAGAACACAGGGGGAAACGGAGACCCAGTACTTC. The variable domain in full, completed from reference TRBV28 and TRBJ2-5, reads DVKVTQSSRYLVKRTGEKVFLECVQDMDHENMFWYRQDPGLGLRLIYFSYDVKMKEKGDIPEGYSVSREKKERFSLILESASTNQTSMYLCASRTQGETETQYFGPGTRLLVL.

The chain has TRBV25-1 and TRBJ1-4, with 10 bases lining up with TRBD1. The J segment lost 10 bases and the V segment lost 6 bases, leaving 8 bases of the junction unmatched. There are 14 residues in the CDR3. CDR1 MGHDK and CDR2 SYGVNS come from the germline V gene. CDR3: CASSPRDRGGKLFF. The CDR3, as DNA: TGTGCCAGCAGCCCCCGGGACAGGGGCGGAAAACTGTTTTTT.

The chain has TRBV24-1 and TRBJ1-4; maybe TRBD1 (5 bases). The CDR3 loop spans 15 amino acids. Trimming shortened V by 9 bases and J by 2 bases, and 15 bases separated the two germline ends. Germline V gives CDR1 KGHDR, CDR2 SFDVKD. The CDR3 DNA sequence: TGTGCCACCTCAACGGCAGGGTTCACTAATGAAAAACTGTTTTTT. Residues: CATSTAGFTNEKLFF.

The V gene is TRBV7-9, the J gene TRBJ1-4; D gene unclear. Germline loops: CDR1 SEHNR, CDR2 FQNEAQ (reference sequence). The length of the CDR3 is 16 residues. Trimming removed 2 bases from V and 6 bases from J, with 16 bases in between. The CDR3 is CASSLIIGSRDEKLFF. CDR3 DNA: TGTGCCAGCAGCTTAATAATAGGCAGCCGGGATGAAAAACTGTTTTTT.

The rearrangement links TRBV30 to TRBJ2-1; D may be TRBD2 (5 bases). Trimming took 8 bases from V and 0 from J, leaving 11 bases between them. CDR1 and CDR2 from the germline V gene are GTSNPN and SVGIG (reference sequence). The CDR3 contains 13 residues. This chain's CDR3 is CAGLQSSYNEQFF. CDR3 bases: TGTGCCGGACTGCAAAGCTCCTACAATGAGCAGTTCTTC.

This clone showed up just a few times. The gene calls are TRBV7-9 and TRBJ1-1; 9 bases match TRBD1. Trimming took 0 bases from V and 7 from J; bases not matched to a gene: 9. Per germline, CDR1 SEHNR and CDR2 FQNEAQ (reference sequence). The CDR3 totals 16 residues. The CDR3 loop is CASSLAFTGGQGEAFF. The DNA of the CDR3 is TGTGCCAGCAGCTTAGCTTTCACAGGGGGCCAGGGTGAAGCTTTCTTT.

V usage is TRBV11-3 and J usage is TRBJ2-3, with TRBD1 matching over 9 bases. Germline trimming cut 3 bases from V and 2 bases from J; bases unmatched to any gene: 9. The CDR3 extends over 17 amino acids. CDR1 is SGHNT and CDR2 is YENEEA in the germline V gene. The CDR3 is CASSLGQGALHTDTQYF. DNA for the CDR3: TGTGCCAGCAGCTTGGGACAGGGAGCTCTCCACACAGATACGCAGTATTTT.

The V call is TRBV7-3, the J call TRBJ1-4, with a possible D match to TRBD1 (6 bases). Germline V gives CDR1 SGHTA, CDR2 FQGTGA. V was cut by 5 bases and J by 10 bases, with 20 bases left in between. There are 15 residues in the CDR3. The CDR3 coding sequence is TGTGCCAGCAGCCTATCAGTTTTACAGGGCCTAAAACTGTTTTTT. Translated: CASSLSVLQGLKLFF. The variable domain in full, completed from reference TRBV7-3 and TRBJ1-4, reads GAGVSQTPSNKVTEKGKYVELRCDPISGHTALYWYRQSLGQGPEFLIYFQGTGAADDSGLPNDRFFAVRPEGSVSTLKIQRTERGDSAVYLCASSLSVLQGLKLFFGSGTQLSVL.

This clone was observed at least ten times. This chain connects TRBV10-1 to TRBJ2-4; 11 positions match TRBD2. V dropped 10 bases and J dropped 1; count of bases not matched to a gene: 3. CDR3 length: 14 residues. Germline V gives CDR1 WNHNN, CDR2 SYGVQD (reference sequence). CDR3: CAIAGGPAKNIQYF. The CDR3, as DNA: TGCGCCATAGCGGGGGGGCCGGCCAAAAACATTCAGTACTTC.

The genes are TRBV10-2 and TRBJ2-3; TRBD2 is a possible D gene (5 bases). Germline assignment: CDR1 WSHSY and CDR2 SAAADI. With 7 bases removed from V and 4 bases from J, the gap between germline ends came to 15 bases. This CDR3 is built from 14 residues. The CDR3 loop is CASNGLEGADTQYF. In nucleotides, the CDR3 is TGCGCCAGCAATGGGCTAGAGGGTGCAGATACGCAGTATTTT.

In DNA, the CDR3 is TGTGCCAGCAGTTCAAATTCACCCCTCCACTTT. Amino acid sequence: CASSSNSPLHF. The V call is TRBV27, the J call TRBJ1-6; D is ambiguous. The V gene lost 4 bases and the J gene lost 7 bases, with 2 bases spanning the gap. The CDR3 is 11 amino acids. Germline-derived CDR1 and CDR2 are MNHEY and SMNVEV (reference sequence).

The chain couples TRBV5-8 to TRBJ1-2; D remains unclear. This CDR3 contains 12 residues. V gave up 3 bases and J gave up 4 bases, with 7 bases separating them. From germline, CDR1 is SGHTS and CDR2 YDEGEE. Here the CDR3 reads CASSSAGYGYTF. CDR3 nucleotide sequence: TGTGCCAGCAGCTCTGCCGGCTATGGCTACACCTTC.

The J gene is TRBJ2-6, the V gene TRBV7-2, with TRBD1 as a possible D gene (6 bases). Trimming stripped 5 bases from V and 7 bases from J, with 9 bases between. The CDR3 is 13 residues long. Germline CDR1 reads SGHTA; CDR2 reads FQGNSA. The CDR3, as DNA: TGTGCCAGCAGCCAGGGGATCGCCAACGTCCTGACTTTC. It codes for CASSQGIANVLTF.

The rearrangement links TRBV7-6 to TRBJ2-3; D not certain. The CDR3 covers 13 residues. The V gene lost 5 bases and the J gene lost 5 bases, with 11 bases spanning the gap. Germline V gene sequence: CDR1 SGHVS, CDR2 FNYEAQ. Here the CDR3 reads CASSLGPLDTQYF. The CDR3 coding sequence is TGTGCCAGCAGCCTTGGCCCTTTAGATACGCAGTATTTT.

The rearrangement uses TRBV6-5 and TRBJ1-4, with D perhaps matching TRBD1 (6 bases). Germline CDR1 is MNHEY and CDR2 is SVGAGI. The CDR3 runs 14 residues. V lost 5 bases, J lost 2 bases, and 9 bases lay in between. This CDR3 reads CASSIQGTNEKLFF. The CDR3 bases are TGTGCCAGCAGTATACAGGGTACTAATGAAAAACTGTTTTTT.

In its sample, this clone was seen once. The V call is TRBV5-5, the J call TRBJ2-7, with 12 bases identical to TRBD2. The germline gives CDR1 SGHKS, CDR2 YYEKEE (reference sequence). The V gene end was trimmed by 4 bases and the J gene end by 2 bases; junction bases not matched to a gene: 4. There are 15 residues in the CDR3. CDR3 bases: TGTGCCAGCAGCCGGACTAGCGGGGACACCTACGAGCAGTACTTC. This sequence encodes CASSRTSGDTYEQYF.

CDR3 DNA: TGTGCCAGCAGCCGGGAGGTCGAGACCCAGTACTTC. Its translation is CASSREVETQYF. The chain recombines TRBV7-9 with TRBJ2-5; TRBD2 aligns across 7 bases. The trim removed 5 bases at V and 5 bases at J, leaving 2 bases unmatched. The length of the CDR3 is 12 residues. Germline values: CDR1 SEHNR, CDR2 FQNEAQ (reference sequence).

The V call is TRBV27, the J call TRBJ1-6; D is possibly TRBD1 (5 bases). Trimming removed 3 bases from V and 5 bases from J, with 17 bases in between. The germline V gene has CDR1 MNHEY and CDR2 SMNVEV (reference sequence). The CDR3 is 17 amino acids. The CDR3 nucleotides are TGTGCCAGCAGTTTTGGCGGGTCGGGGGGGAATAATTCACCCCTCCACTTT. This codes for CASSFGGSGGNNSPLHF.

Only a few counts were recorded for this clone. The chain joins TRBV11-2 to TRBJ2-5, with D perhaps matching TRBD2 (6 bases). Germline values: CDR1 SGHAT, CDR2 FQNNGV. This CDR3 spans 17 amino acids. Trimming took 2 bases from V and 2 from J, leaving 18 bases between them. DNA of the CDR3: TGTGCCAGCAGCTTACTTCGGGCGTCTGCGGGGCAAGAGACCCAGTACTTC. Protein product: CASSLLRASAGQETQYF. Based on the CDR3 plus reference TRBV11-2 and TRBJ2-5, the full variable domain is EAGVAQSPRYKIIEKRQSVAFWCNPISGHATLYWYQQILGQGPKLLIQFQNNGVVDDSQLPKDRFSAERLKGVDSTLKIQPAKLEDSAVYLCASSLLRASAGQETQYFGPGTRLLVL.